Here is one T cell receptor beta chain with its context. Produced via immunoSEQ multiplex PCR; TCRdb's table is partial and in-frame only. The profile covers 200,000 to 300,000 clones, with over 90% appearing a single time and approximately 0.8% taken by the ten largest. The Seattle patients joined while their infection was active and were tracked longitudinally afterward. This CDR3 spans 13 amino acids. From germline, CDR1 is SGHTA and CDR2 FQGNSA. The ends were cut back, 5 bases at V and 5 bases at J, with 12 bases in the middle. The sample comes from a study of blood T cell repertoires in COVID-19. On the study more broadly: Spain, Italy and the United States supplied samples that represented acute and convalescent COVID-19. From T cells, B-cell-depleted T cells, or PBMCs came the material, which was cDNA or gDNA.

This receptor was taken from a man aged 30 to 45 with COVID-19, enrolled during active disease. V is TRBV7-2 and J is TRBJ1-2; the D gene is possibly TRBD1 (6 bases). Material for sequencing was peripheral blood. CDR3 in DNA: TGTGCCAGCAGCCCCCGGGGGGCTTATGGCTACACCTTC. It translates to CASSPRGAYGYTF.